The present entry profiles one TCR beta chain with its context. The source of the sample is a study of blood T cell repertoires in COVID-19. Trimming removed 3 bases from V and 7 bases from J, with 11 bases in between. CDR3 length equals 14 residues. Germline V gene sequence: CDR1 SGHRS, CDR2 YFSETQ. Original methodology: For nucleated cells, counts were estimated from reference gene primer amplification. Data came from immunoSEQ multiplex PCR; TCRdb stores just in-frame clones and leaves some out. The V and J calls and the clone size are those of that table, but D and trimming were determined from the DNA. Of 220,000 or so clones detected, roughly 89% appear once; the ten largest clones hold 6.8%.

The TCR originated in a woman in her thirties or forties who had recovered from COVID-19. The rearrangement links TRBV5-1 to TRBJ1-6; possible D gene TRBD1, 5 bases. Input material: PBMCs or T cells enriched from blood (not recorded which). CDR3 sequence (DNA): TGCGCCAGCAGCTCCACGACAGCCAATTCACCCCTCCACTTT. Its protein product is CASSSTTANSPLHF.